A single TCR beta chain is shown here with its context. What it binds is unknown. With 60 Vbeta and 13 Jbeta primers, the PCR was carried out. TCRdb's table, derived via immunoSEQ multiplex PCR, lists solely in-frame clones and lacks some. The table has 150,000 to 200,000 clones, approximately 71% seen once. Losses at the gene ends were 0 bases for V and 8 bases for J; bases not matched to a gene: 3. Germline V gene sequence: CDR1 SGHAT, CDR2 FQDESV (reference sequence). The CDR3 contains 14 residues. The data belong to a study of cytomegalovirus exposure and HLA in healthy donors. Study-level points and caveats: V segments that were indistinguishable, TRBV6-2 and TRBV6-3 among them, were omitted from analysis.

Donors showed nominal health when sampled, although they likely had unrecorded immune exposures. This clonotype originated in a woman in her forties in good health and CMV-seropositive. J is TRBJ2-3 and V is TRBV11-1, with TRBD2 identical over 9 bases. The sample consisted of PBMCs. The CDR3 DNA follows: TGTGCCAGCAGCTTAGCTAGCGGGAGTGGTACGCAGTATTTT. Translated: CASSLASGSGTQYF.